The TCR beta chain described here comes from a study of shared clonotypes between healthy human individuals. This CDR3 has 14 residues. With 5 bases removed from V and 4 bases from J, the gap between germline ends came to 13 bases. The germline V gene has CDR1 SGHAT and CDR2 FQNNGV. The assay was immunoSEQ multiplex PCR, and TCRdb's table has in-frame clones only and misses some. The sample carries about 580,000 clones, roughly 98% recorded once. CD45RO-negative cells were positively selected for CCR7, leaving out terminally differentiated effector memory CD45RA+ cells. This TCR was recovered from a man aged 30 to 45 in good health. The gene calls are TRBV11-2 and TRBJ2-3; D is perhaps TRBD1 (6 bases). The sequencing input was naive CD8+ T cells sorted from blood. CDR3 nucleotides: TGTGCCAGCAGCCCAGGGGTAGGGGCAGATACGCAGTATTTT. Protein sequence: CASSPGVGADTQYF.